This T cell receptor beta chain was observed in a study of cytomegalovirus exposure and HLA in healthy donors. 60 Vbeta and 13 Jbeta primers were used in PCR. TCRdb keeps only in-frame clones here, not all; method: immunoSEQ multiplex PCR. The sample includes about 180,000 clones, around 74% of them seen just once. The CDR3 contains 17 residues. The V and J ends lost 0 bases and 7 bases, in that order; junction bases with no gene match: 10. Germline V gene lookup returns CDR1 SGDLS and CDR2 YYNGEE. The chain carries TRBV9 and TRBJ2-1; 10 bases agree with TRBD2. This TCR was recovered from a female donor in good health and CMV-seronegative. Sequenced material: PBMCs. CDR3 sequence: CASSVGGLAGEGNEQFF. In nucleotides, the CDR3 is TGTGCCAGCAGCGTAGGGGGCCTAGCGGGAGAAGGGAATGAGCAGTTCTTC.